This section outlines one T cell receptor beta chain sequence together with its context. Its antigen is currently unknown. Naive CD8+ T cells carried a CD45RO-CCR7+CD27+CD95- phenotype. cDNA libraries for TRB were generated by 5' RACE incorporating UMI labels. Reprocessing the 5' RACE reads, TCRdb reports a single entry for every CDR3 protein and omits DNA. Its clone listing holds tens of thousands of distinct CDR3 sequences. The data belong to a study of CXCR3-negative and CXCR3-positive naive CD8 T cells. General study points: No difference in surface CD5 was seen between naive subsets, and TCR strength was inferred from TRB CDR3 properties. After cryopreservation, CXCR3 expression dropped partially; most assays used fresh PBMCs. CXCR3-positive naive cells had more hydrophobic TRB CDR3s than CXCR3-negative naive cells.

The CDR3 is 15 amino acids. Germline V gene data show CDR1 as SQVTM and CDR2 as ANQGSEA. The chain employs TRBV29-1 and TRBJ2-3; with no DNA, the TCRdb D assignment of TRBD1 cannot be verified. The source is a human donor in good health. Some clones in this sample may be carry-over from other donors' samples. Sequenced: naive CXCR3- CD8+ T cells from blood. Subset of the sample: CD45RO-CCR7+CD27+CD95- naive CD8+ T cells lacking CXCR3 (TNR3-). CDR3: CSVVRGETHTDTQYF.